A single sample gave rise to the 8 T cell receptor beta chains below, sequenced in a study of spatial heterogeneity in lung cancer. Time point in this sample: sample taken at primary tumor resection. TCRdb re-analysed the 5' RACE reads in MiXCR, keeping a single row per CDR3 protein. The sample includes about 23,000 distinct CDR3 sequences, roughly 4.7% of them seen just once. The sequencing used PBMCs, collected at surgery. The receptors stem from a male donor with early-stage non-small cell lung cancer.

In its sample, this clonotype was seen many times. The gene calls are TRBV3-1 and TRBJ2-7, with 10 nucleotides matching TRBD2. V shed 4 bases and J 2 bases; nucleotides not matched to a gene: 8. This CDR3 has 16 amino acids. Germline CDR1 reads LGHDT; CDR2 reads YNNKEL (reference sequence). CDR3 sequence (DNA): TGTGCCAGCAGCCCCGGGATTAGCGGGAGGCCCTACGAGCAGTACTTC. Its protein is CASSPGISGRPYEQYF.

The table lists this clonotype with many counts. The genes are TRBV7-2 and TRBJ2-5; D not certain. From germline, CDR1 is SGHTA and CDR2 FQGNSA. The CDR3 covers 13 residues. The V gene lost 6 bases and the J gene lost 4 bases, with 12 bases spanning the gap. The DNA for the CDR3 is TGTGCCAGCAGTCCACCCCCCCTAGAGACCCAGTACTTC. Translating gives CASSPPPLETQYF.

For the CDR3, the DNA is TGTGCCAGCCGCTGGGGGACAGGGTACGAGCAGTACTTC. Translated: CASRWGTGYEQYF. This rearrangement joins TRBV6-1 to TRBJ2-7; TRBD1 matches at 9 bases. The CDR3 length is 13 residues. The germline V gene has CDR1 MNHNS and CDR2 SASEGT. The J segment lost 4 bases and the V segment lost 8 bases, leaving 6 bases of the junction unmatched.

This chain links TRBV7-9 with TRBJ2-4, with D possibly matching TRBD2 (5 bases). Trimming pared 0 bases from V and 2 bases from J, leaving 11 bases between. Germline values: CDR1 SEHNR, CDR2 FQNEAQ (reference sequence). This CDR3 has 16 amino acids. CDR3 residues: CASSLAYRGPKNIQYF. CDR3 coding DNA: TGTGCCAGCAGCTTAGCTTATAGAGGGCCCAAAAACATTCAGTACTTC.

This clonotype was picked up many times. In nucleotides, the CDR3 is TGTGCCAGCAGCCCAAGGACGCTCGCACTCGGAGAAGCTTTCTTT. This sequence encodes CASSPRTLALGEAFF. This chain uses TRBV7-2 with TRBJ1-1, with D unclear. Trimming stripped 5 bases from V and 8 bases from J, with 21 bases between. The germline V gene has CDR1 SGHTA and CDR2 FQGNSA. The CDR3 covers 15 residues.

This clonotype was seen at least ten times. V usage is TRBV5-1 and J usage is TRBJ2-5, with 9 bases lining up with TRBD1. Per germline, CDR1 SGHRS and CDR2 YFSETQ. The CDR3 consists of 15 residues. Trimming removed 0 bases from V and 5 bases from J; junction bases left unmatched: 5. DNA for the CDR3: TGCGCCAGCAGCTTGGCGGGGACAGGGTCGGAGACCCAGTACTTC. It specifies CASSLAGTGSETQYF.

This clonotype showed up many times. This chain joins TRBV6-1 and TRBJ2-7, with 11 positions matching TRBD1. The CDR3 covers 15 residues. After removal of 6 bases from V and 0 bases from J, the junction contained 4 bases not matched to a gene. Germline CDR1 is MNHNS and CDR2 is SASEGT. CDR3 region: CASRAGTGGSYEQYF. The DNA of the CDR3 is TGTGCCAGCAGAGCCGGGACAGGGGGCTCCTACGAGCAGTACTTC.

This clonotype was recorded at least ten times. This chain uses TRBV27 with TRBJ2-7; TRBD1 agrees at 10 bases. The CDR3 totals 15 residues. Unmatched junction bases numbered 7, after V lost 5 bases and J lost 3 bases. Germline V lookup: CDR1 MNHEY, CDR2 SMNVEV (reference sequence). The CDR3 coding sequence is TGTGCCAGCAGTGCCACGGGACAGGGGTTCTACGAGCAGTACTTC. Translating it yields CASSATGQGFYEQYF.